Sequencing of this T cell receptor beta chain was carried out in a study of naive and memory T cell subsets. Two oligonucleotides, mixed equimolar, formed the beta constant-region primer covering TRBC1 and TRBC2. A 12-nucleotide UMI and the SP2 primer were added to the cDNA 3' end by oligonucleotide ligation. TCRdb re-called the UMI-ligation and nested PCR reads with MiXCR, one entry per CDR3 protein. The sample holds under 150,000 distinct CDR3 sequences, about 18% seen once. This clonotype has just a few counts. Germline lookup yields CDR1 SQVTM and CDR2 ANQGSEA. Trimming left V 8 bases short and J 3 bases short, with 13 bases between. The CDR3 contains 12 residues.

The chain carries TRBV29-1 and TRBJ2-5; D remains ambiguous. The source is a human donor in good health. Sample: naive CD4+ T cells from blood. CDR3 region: CSTWTPEETQYF. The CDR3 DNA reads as TGCAGCACCTGGACCCCCGAAGAGACCCAGTACTTC.